The source of this TCR beta chain is a study of blood T cell repertoires in COVID-19. Across the study: T cells, B-cell-depleted T cells, or PBMCs supplied cDNA or gDNA.

Original processing methods: Reference gene primer amplification yielded estimated nucleated cell counts. The data were produced by immunoSEQ multiplex PCR, yet TCRdb's version contains in-frame clones alone and is incomplete. That table is the source of V, J and clone size, and D and trimming were worked out from the DNA. This table holds about 260,000 clones, about 83% found once. The table lists this clone with a count of one. The germline V gene encodes CDR1 SEHNR and CDR2 FQNEAQ (reference sequence). Trimming stripped 6 bases from V and 4 bases from J, with 16 bases between. The CDR3 sequence is 14 residues long.

The chain recombines TRBV7-9 with TRBJ2-7, with a tentative D call TRBD1 (6 bases). The sequence came from a woman between 45 and 65 years old who had recovered from COVID-19. The specimen was peripheral blood. CDR3 bases: TGTGCCAGCAGTTTGGCAGGGGTTCCTTACGAGCAGTACTTC. This encodes CASSLAGVPYEQYF.